One sample yielded the 28 T cell receptor beta chains listed below, sequenced in a study of vaccination and CD4 T cells after COVID-19. Antigen specificity for these receptors is unknown. The study sequenced cultured CD4+ T cell DNA using the Oncomine TCR Beta short-read assay. TCRdb reanalysed the PCR reads using MiXCR and keeps one entry per CDR3 protein. Here the sample spans 7,500 or so distinct CDR3 sequences, around three fifths being singletons. Treatment: roughly 11-day PBMC culture with coronavirus spike peptide pools or control peptides (ViraFEST assay). Sequenced here: cultured CD4+ T cells from blood, sampled after SARS-CoV-2 vaccination. Receptor source: a human donor with COVID-19.

This clonotype was detected only a few times. The V call is TRBV27, the J call TRBJ2-7, with 7 bases aligning to TRBD2. Losses at the gene ends were 8 bases for V and 7 bases for J; bases not matched to a gene: 8. There are 12 residues in the CDR3. Germline V gives CDR1 MNHEY, CDR2 SMNVEV (reference sequence). Here the CDR3 reads CASRILGGEQYF. The CDR3 region has the DNA TGTGCCAGCCGGATATTGGGAGGGGAGCAGTACTTC.

This chain links TRBV15 with TRBJ2-5; weak D call: TRBD1 (6 bases). The CDR3 runs 17 residues. V was cut by 2 bases and J by 2 bases, with 18 bases left in between. Germline values: CDR1 LNHNV, CDR2 YYDKDF (reference sequence). This CDR3 reads CATSRTYDRNVQETQYF. The DNA of the CDR3 is TGTGCCACCAGCAGAACTTACGACAGGAACGTACAAGAGACCCAGTACTTC.

This clonotype has more than one count but fewer than ten. This chain uses TRBV4-1 with TRBJ2-3; D ambiguous. The germline CDR1 and CDR2 sequences are MGHRA and YSYEKL. The ends were cut back, 4 bases at V and 7 bases at J, with 12 bases in the middle. This CDR3 has 13 amino acids. CDR3 region: CASSPLDPNTQYF. DNA for the CDR3: TGCGCCAGCAGCCCCCTCGATCCGAATACGCAGTATTTT.

The CDR3 here is CASRVLRVGGYTF. Written as DNA, the CDR3 is TGTGCCAGCAGAGTGCTGAGAGTTGGGGGCTACACCTTC. The chain carries TRBV6-2 or TRBV6-3 and TRBJ1-2, with no clear D. Germline-derived CDR1 and CDR2 are MNHEY and SVGEGT. The CDR3 runs 13 residues. V gave up 6 bases and J gave up 8 bases, with 16 bases separating them.

The rearrangement uses TRBV6-1 and TRBJ2-3; the D is unclear. The V gene lost 7 bases and the J gene lost 5 bases, with 7 bases spanning the gap. The CDR3 has 11 amino acids. Per the germline V gene, CDR1 is MNHNS and CDR2 is SASEGT. The CDR3 is CASKQGDTQYF. DNA of the CDR3: TGTGCCAGCAAACAAGGAGATACGCAGTATTTT.

This clonotype was detected a few times. V gene TRBV6-1 combines with J gene TRBJ2-7; 9 bases fit TRBD2. Germline CDR1 MNHNS, CDR2 SASEGT. V shed 2 bases, J shed 7 bases, and the junction held 0 bases outside the gene matches. The CDR3 runs to 12 residues. The CDR3 here is CASSELAGEQYF. DNA of the CDR3: TGTGCCAGCAGTGAACTAGCGGGGGAGCAGTACTTC.

The sample holds a few counts of this clonotype. The chain links TRBV6-1 to TRBJ2-7; 9 bases fit TRBD1. There are 13 residues in the CDR3. CDR1 is MNHNS, CDR2 SASEGT, per germline. The trim removed 6 bases at V and 5 bases at J, leaving 5 bases unmatched. CDR3 region: CASRAGTGNEQYF. As DNA, the CDR3 is TGTGCCAGCAGAGCCGGGACAGGGAACGAGCAGTACTTC.

The J gene is TRBJ1-2, the V gene TRBV10-3; possible D gene TRBD1, 5 bases. Trimming pared 2 bases from V and 5 bases from J, leaving 12 bases between. From germline, CDR1 is ENHRY and CDR2 SYGVKD. This CDR3 has 14 residues. CDR3 region: CAISEAAGGYGYTF. The CDR3 nucleotides are TGTGCCATCAGTGAGGCGGCCGGGGGGTATGGCTACACCTTC.

CDR3 DNA sequence: TGCAGTGCTACCTGGGGACAGACAAATGGCTACACCTTC. Translation gives CSATWGQTNGYTF. The chain couples TRBV20-1 to TRBJ1-2, with TRBD1 matching 7 bases. The trim removed 4 bases at V and 6 bases at J, leaving 8 bases unmatched. This CDR3 is built from 13 residues. Germline CDR1 DFQATT, CDR2 SNEGSKA (reference sequence).

This chain links TRBV2 with TRBJ1-6; D ambiguous. Per germline, CDR1 SNHLY and CDR2 FYNNEI. This CDR3 is 16 amino acids long. Between the trimmed V and J ends, which lost 5 bases and 10 bases, there was a span of 21 bases. In nucleotides, the CDR3 is TGTGCCAGCAGTCCCGACCGGGGAGCGGGCTCCTCACCCCTCCACTTT. This translates into CASSPDRGAGSSPLHF.

The sample holds a few counts of this clonotype. The rearrangement links TRBV10-3 to TRBJ1-5, with a tentative D call TRBD1 (5 bases). Germline lookup yields CDR1 ENHRY and CDR2 SYGVKD. This CDR3 comprises 13 residues. V lost 6 bases and J lost 5, with 11 bases in between. CDR3 bases: TGTGCCATCAGGAGGGACCCTGATCAGCCCCAGCATTTT. This translates into CAIRRDPDQPQHF.

V and J are TRBV11-3 and TRBJ1-2; D gene unclear. V was pared by 4 bases and J by 6 bases, with 12 bases between. The CDR3 runs 13 residues. Germline CDR1 reads SGHNT; CDR2 reads YENEEA. In DNA, the CDR3 is TGTGCCAGCAGCTCCCAAGGAATAGATGGCTACACCTTC. Amino acid sequence: CASSSQGIDGYTF. The full variable domain, completed using reference TRBV11-3 and TRBJ1-2, is EAGVVQSPRYKIIEKKQPVAFWCNPISGHNTLYWYLQNLGQGPELLIRYENEEAVDDSQLPKDRFSAERLKGVDSTLKIQPAELGDSAVYLCASSSQGIDGYTFGSGTRLTVV.

V and J are TRBV6-5 and TRBJ1-2; D is possibly TRBD1 (5 bases). This CDR3 is 16 amino acids long. The germline CDR1 and CDR2 sequences are MNHEY and SVGAGI. The V end lost 0 bases, the J end lost 4 bases, and 15 bases lay between the germline ends. The CDR3, as DNA: TGTGCCAGCAGTTACTCTTCTGTAGGGGTTAGCTATGGCTACACCTTC. Amino acid sequence: CASSYSSVGVSYGYTF.

On this clonotype: Sequence at one end of the junction differs from germline and may be a read error. The chain links TRBV29-1 to TRBJ1-2; no clear D. The germline gives CDR1 SQVTM, CDR2 ANQGSEA. CDR3 length equals 12 residues. The CDR3 nucleotides are TGCAGCGTTGAATTTTCTAATTATGACTACACCTTC. The encoded protein is CSVEFSNYDYTF.

The chain couples TRBV20-1 to TRBJ2-3; D uncertain. The CDR3 extends over 13 amino acids. V dropped 4 bases and J dropped 2 bases, with 10 bases sitting between them. Germline values: CDR1 DFQATT, CDR2 SNEGSKA (reference sequence). The chain's CDR3 is CSATPNPTDTQYF. As DNA, the CDR3 is TGCAGTGCTACCCCAAACCCCACAGATACGCAGTATTTT.

The chain couples TRBV7-9 to TRBJ2-3; no reliable D call. Trimming shortened V by 5 bases and J by 4 bases, and 10 bases separated the two germline ends. Germline values: CDR1 SEHNR, CDR2 FQNEAQ (reference sequence). The CDR3 contains 13 residues. In DNA form, the CDR3 reads TGTGCCAGCAGCCCAAAGGCCGCAGATACGCAGTATTTT. This encodes CASSPKAADTQYF.

The CDR3 nucleotides read TGCGCCAGCAGCCAAGTAAGCGGGATGGGAGAGACCCAGTACTTC. It codes for CASSQVSGMGETQYF. J is TRBJ2-5 and V is TRBV4-3, with 7 bases fitting TRBD2. The CDR3 spans 15 residues. J was trimmed by 4 bases and V by 1 base; bases with no gene match: 6. Per germline, CDR1 LGHNA and CDR2 YSLEER.

This chain links TRBV20-1 with TRBJ1-5, with D possibly matching TRBD1 (6 bases). The CDR3 consists of 14 residues. V gave up 0 bases and J gave up 6 bases, with 12 bases separating them. The germline CDR1 and CDR2 sequences are DFQATT and SNEGSKA (reference sequence). DNA for the CDR3: TGCAGTGCTAGAGATCCACAGGGTGGTCAGCCCCAGCATTTT. Its translation is CSARDPQGGQPQHF.

The chain links TRBV25-1 to TRBJ1-2; D gene uncertain. Germline V gives CDR1 MGHDK, CDR2 SYGVNS. V was cut by 4 bases and J by 8 bases, with 8 bases left in between. This CDR3 contains 11 residues. The CDR3 sequence is CASSGGGGYTF. The CDR3 DNA reads as TGTGCCAGCAGTGGGGGTGGAGGCTACACCTTC.

The V call is TRBV6-4, the J call TRBJ1-2; D gene uncertain. Germline loops: CDR1 MRHNA, CDR2 SNTAGT. The CDR3 covers 13 residues. V was clipped by 3 bases and J by 4 bases, with 9 bases between them. CDR3 nucleotides: TGTGCCAGCAGTGAAAGAGGGTTCTATGGCTACACCTTC. It translates to CASSERGFYGYTF.

J is TRBJ2-3 and V is TRBV4-3; 9 bases align to TRBD2. Unmatched junction bases numbered 4, after V lost 1 base and J lost 2 bases. The CDR3 extends over 16 amino acids. Germline CDR1 is LGHNA and CDR2 is YSLEER. The CDR3 region is CASSQGPSGNTDTQYF. In DNA, the CDR3 is TGCGCCAGCAGCCAAGGTCCTAGCGGGAACACAGATACGCAGTATTTT.

A single count supports this clonotype. The gene calls are TRBV7-9 and TRBJ2-7; D possibly uses TRBD1 or TRBD2 (6 bases each). V was trimmed by 6 bases and J by 7 bases, leaving 13 bases between them. CDR1 is SEHNR, CDR2 FQNEAQ, per germline (reference sequence). The CDR3 consists of 12 residues. CDR3 DNA: TGTGCCAGCAGGAGGGGGGACCTGGAGCAGTACTTC. Its protein is CASRRGDLEQYF. The full variable domain, its missing parts supplied by reference TRBV7-9 and TRBJ2-7, is DTGVSQNPRHKITKRGQNVTFRCDPISEHNRLYWYRQTLGQGPEFLTYFQNEAQLEKSRLLSDRFSAERPKGSFSTLEIQRTEQGDSAMYLCASRRGDLEQYFGPGTRLTVT.

This rearrangement joins TRBV27 to TRBJ2-7; D call uncertain. V was trimmed by 2 bases and J by 3 bases, leaving 14 bases between them. Germline loops: CDR1 MNHEY, CDR2 SMNVEV (reference sequence). The CDR3 length is 15 residues. The CDR3 loop is CASSLHAADLYEQYF. The CDR3 DNA follows: TGTGCCAGCAGTTTACATGCGGCGGATCTCTACGAGCAGTACTTC.

J is TRBJ1-1 and V is TRBV11-2, with D perhaps TRBD1 (5 bases). V was cut by 5 bases and J by 8 bases, with 9 bases left in between. This CDR3 region has 11 residues. In germline, CDR1 is SGHAT, CDR2 FQNNGV. CDR3 sequence (DNA): TGTGCCAGCAGCATTCGGACAGAAGCTTTCTTT. Protein: CASSIRTEAFF.

V usage is TRBV20-1 and J usage is TRBJ2-7, with 9 positions matching TRBD1. This CDR3 has 12 amino acids. The V gene's germline CDR1 is DFQATT and CDR2 SNEGSKA (reference sequence). V lost 6 bases to trimming and J lost 3 bases; unmatched junction nucleotides: 3. The CDR3 bases are TGCAGTGCGGGACAGGGCGACTACGAGCAGTACTTC. It specifies CSAGQGDYEQYF.

This sequence joins TRBV20-1 and TRBJ2-5; possible D gene TRBD2, 7 bases. Germline V gives CDR1 DFQATT, CDR2 SNEGSKA (reference sequence). V was cut by 6 bases and J by 5 bases, with 19 bases left in between. The CDR3 is 14 amino acids. CDR3 sequence: CSAQESRGGETQYF. As DNA, the CDR3 is TGCAGTGCCCAAGAGAGTAGGGGGGGGGAGACCCAGTACTTC.

The CDR3 loop is CASSLAPLVEGGYTF. The CDR3 nucleotides read TGTGCCAGCAGCTTGGCCCCTTTGGTCGAAGGCGGCTACACCTTC. V gene TRBV7-2 combines with J gene TRBJ1-2; D remains ambiguous. The germline gives CDR1 SGHTA, CDR2 FQGNSA. V dropped 3 bases and J dropped 8 bases, with 19 bases sitting between them. The CDR3 extends over 15 amino acids.

This clonotype appeared once. This chain joins TRBV5-4 and TRBJ1-2; D call uncertain. The CDR3 consists of 13 residues. CDR1 SGHNT and CDR2 YYREEE come from the germline V gene (reference sequence). Trimming took 6 bases from V and 8 from J, leaving 17 bases between them. CDR3 DNA: TGTGCCAGCACCGGCCAGGTCTTAGGAGGCTACACCTTC. Translation: CASTGQVLGGYTF. The variable domain in full, with the rest retrieved from reference TRBV5-4 and TRBJ1-2, is ETGVTQSPTHLIKTRGQQVTLRCSSQSGHNTVSWYQQALGQGPQFIFQYYREEENGRGNFPPRFSGLQFPNYSSELNVNALELDDSALYLCASTGQVLGGYTFGSGTRLTVV.